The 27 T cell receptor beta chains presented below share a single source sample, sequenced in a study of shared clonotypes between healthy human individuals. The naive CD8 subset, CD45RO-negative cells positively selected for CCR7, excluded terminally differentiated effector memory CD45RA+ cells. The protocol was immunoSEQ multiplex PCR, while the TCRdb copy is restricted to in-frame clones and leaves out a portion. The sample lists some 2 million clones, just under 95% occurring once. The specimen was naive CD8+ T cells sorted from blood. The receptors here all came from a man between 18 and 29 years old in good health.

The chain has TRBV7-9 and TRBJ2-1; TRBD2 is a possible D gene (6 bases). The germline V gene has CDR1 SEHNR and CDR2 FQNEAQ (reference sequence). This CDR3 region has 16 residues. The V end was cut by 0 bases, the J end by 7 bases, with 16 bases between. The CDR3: CASSLALGAGRNEQFF. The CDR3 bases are TGTGCCAGCAGCTTAGCCCTAGGGGCGGGGCGAAATGAGCAGTTCTTC.

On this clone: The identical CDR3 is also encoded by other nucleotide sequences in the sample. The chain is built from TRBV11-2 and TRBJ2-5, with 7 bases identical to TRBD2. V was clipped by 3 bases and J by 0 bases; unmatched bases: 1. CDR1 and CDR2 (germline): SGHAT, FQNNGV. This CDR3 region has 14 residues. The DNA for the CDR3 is TGTGCCAGCAGCTTGGGGGGGTACCAAGAGACCCAGTACTTC. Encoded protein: CASSLGGYQETQYF.

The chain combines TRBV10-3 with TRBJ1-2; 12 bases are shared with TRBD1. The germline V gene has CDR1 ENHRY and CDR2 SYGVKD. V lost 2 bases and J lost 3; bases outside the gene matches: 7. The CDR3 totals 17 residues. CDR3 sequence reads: CAISERDRGPDYYGYTF. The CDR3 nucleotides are TGTGCCATCAGTGAGCGGGACAGGGGGCCCGATTACTATGGCTACACCTTC.

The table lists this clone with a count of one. Written as DNA, the CDR3 is TGTGCCAGCAGTACCAGGACAGGGTGGGATACGCAGTATTTT. The encoded protein is CASSTRTGWDTQYF. The rearrangement joins TRBV28 to TRBJ2-3; 8 bases fit TRBD1. CDR3 length: 14 amino acids. Germline CDR1 is MDHEN and CDR2 is SYDVKM. V was pared by 5 bases and J by 6 bases, with 7 bases of the junction left unmatched.

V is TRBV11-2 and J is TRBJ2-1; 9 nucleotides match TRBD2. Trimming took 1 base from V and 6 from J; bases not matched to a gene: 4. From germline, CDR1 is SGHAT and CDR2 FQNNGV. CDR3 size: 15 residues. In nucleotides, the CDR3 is TGTGCCAGCAGCTTAGTCCCAGCGGGGGGCAATGAGCAGTTCTTC. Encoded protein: CASSLVPAGGNEQFF. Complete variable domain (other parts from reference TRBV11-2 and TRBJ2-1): EAGVAQSPRYKIIEKRQSVAFWCNPISGHATLYWYQQILGQGPKLLIQFQNNGVVDDSQLPKDRFSAERLKGVDSTLKIQPAKLEDSAVYLCASSLVPAGGNEQFFGPGTRLTVL.

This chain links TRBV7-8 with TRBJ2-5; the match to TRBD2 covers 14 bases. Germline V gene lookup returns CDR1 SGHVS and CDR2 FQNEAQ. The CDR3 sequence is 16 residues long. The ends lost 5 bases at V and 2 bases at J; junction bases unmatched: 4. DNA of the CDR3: TGTGCCAGCAGCCAGGGACTAGCGGGAGTACAAGAGACCCAGTACTTC. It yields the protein CASSQGLAGVQETQYF.

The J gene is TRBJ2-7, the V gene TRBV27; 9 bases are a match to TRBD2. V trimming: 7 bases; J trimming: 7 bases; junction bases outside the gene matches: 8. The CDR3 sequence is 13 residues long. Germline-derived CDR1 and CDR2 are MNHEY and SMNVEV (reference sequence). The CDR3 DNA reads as TGTGCCAGCAAGCTAGCGGGATCCTTGGAGCAGTACTTC. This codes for CASKLAGSLEQYF.

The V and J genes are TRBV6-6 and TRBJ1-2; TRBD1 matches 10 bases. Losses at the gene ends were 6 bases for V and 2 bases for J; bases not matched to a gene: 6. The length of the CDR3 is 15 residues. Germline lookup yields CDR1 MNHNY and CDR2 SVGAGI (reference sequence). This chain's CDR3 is CASSFDRGLNYGYTF. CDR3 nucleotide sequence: TGTGCCAGCAGCTTCGACAGGGGGCTGAACTATGGCTACACCTTC.

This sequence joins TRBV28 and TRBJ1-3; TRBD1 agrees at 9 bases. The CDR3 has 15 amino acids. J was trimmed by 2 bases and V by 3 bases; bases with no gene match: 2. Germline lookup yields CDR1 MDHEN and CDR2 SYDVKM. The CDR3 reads CASSLTGGAGNTIYF. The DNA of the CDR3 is TGTGCCAGCAGTTTGACAGGGGGAGCTGGAAACACCATATATTTT.

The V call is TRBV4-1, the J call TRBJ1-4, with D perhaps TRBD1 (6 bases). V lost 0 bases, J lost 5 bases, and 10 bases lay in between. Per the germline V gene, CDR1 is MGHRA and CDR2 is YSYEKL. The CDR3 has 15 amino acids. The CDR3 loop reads CASSQEQGLNEKLFF. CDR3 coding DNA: TGCGCCAGCAGCCAAGAACAGGGCCTAAATGAAAAACTGTTTTTT.

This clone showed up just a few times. DNA of the CDR3: TGTGCCAGCAGCTTAGCTTGGGGCGAGGGCTATGGCTACACCTTC. As protein: CASSLAWGEGYGYTF. The genes are TRBV7-9 and TRBJ1-2; possibly TRBD1 for D (5 bases). V lost 0 bases, J lost 4 bases, and 12 bases lay in between. The germline V gene has CDR1 SEHNR and CDR2 FQNEAQ (reference sequence). There are 15 residues in the CDR3. Using reference TRBV7-9 and TRBJ1-2 for the parts outside the CDR3, the full variable domain is DTGVSQNPRHKITKRGQNVTFRCDPISEHNRLYWYRQTLGQGPEFLTYFQNEAQLEKSRLLSDRFSAERPKGSFSTLEIQRTEQGDSAMYLCASSLAWGEGYGYTFGSGTRLTVV.

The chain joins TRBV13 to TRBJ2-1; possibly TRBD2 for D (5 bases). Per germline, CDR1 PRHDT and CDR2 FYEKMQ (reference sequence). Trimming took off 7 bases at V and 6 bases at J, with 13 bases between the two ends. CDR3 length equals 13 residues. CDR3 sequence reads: CASTLAGVNEQFF. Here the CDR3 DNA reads TGTGCCAGCACCCTAGCTGGGGTCAATGAGCAGTTCTTC.

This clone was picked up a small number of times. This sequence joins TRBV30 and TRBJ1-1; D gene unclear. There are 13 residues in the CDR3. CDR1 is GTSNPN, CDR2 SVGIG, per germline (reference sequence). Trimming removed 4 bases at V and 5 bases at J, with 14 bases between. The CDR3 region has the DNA TGTGCCTGGACCTGGGTACGCGGAACTGAAGCTTTCTTT. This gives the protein CAWTWVRGTEAFF.

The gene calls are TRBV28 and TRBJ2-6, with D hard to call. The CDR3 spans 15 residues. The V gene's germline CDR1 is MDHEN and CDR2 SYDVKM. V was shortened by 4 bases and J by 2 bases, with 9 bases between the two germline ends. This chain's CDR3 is CASSSPRTGANVLTF. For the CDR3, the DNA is TGTGCCAGCAGTTCGCCAAGGACTGGGGCCAACGTCCTGACTTTC.

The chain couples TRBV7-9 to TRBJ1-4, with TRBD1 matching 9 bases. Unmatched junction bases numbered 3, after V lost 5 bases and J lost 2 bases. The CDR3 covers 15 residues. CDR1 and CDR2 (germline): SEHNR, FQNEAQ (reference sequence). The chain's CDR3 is CASSGTGGTNEKLFF. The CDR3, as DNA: TGTGCCAGCAGCGGTACAGGGGGCACTAATGAAAAACTGTTTTTT.

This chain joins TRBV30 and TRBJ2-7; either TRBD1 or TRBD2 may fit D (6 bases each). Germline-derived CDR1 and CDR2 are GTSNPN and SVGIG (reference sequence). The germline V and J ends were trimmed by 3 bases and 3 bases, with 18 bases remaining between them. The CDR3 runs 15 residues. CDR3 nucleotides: TGTGCCTGGAGAGCGGGTCAGGGACACTACTACGAGCAGTACTTC. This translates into CAWRAGQGHYYEQYF.

CDR3 in DNA: TGTGCCAGCACCCTAGGGACAGGTCCGGGGGAGCAGTACTTC. This encodes CASTLGTGPGEQYF. V usage is TRBV28 and J usage is TRBJ2-7; 8 bases align to TRBD1. V lost 7 bases and J lost 7; bases outside the gene matches: 12. Per germline, CDR1 MDHEN and CDR2 SYDVKM. The CDR3 spans 14 residues.

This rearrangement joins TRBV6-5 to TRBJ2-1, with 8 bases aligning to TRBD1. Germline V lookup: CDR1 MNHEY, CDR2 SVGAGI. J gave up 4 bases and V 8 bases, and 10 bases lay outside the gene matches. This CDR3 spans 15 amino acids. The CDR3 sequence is CASSPGGAGYNEQFF. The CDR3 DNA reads TGTGCCAGCTCACCAGGGGGCGCCGGATACAATGAGCAGTTCTTC.

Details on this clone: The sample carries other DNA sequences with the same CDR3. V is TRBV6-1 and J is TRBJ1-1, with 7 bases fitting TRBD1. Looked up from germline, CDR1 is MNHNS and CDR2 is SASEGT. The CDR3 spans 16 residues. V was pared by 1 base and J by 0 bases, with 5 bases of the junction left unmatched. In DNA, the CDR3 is TGTGCCAGCAGTGAAGGGACAGGCTTATTGAACACTGAAGCTTTCTTT. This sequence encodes CASSEGTGLLNTEAFF.

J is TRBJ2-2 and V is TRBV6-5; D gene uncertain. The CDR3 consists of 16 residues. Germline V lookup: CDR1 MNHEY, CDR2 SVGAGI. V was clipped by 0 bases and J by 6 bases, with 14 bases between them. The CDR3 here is CASSYSGPIRSGELFF. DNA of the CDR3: TGTGCCAGCAGTTACTCAGGTCCAATTCGTTCCGGGGAGCTGTTTTTT.

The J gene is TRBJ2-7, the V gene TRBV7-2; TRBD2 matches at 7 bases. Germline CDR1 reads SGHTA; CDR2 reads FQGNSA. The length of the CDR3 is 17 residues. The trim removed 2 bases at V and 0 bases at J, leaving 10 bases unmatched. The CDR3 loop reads CASSLIHGLAVSYEQYF. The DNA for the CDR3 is TGTGCCAGCAGCTTAATACACGGTCTAGCGGTCTCCTACGAGCAGTACTTC.

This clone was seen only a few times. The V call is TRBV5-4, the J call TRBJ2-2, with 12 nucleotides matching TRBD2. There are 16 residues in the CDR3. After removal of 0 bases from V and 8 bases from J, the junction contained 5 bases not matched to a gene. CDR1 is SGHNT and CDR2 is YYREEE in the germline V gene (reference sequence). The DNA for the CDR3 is TGTGCCAGCAGCTTGGGACTAGCGGGAGCCTTAGGGGAGCTGTTTTTT. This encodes CASSLGLAGALGELFF.

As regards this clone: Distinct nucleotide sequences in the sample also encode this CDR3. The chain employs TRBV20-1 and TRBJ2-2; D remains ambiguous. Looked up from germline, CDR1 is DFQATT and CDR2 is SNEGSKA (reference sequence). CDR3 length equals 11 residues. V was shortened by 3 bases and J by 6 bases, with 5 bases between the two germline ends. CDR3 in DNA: TGCAGTGCTAGGTGGGCCGGGGAGCTGTTTTTT. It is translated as CSARWAGELFF.

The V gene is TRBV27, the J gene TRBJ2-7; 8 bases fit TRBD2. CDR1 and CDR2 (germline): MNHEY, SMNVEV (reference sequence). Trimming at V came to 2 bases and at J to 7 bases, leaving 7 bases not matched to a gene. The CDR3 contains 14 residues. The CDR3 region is CASSLTAGVGEQYF. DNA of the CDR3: TGTGCCAGCAGTTTAACAGCGGGAGTGGGGGAGCAGTACTTC.

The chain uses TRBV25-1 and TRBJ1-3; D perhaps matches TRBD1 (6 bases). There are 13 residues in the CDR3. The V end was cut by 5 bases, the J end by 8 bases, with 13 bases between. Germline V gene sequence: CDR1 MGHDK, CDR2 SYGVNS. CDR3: CASSPLRGDTIYF. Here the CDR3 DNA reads TGTGCCAGCAGTCCCCTCAGGGGTGACACCATATATTTT.

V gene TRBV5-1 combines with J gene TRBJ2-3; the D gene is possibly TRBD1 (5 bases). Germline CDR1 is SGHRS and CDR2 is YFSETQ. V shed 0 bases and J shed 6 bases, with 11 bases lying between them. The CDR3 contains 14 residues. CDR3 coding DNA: TGCGCCAGCAGCTTGGAGGGGCCGCGGGATACGCAGTATTTT. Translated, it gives CASSLEGPRDTQYF.

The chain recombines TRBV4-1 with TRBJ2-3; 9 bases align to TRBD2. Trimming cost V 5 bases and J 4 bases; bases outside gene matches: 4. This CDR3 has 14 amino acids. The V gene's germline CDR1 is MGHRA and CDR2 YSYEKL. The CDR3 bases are TGCGCCAGCAGCTCGGGCGGGGGGGCAGATACGCAGTATTTT. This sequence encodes CASSSGGGADTQYF.